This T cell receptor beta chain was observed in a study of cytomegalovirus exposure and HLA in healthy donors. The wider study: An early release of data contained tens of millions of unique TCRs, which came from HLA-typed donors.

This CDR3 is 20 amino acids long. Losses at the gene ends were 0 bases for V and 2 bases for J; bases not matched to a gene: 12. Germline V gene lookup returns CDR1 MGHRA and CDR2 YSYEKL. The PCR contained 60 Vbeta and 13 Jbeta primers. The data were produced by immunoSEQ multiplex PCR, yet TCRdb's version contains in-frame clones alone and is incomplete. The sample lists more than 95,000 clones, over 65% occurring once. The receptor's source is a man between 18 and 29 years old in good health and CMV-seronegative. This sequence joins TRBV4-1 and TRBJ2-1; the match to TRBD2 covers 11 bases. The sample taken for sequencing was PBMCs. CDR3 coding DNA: TGCGCCAGCAGCCAAGAGGGGGTAATAGCGGGGGGGCCCACCTACAATGAGCAGTTCTTC. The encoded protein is CASSQEGVIAGGPTYNEQFF.